The 4 T cell receptor beta chains below were found in one sample sequenced in a study of shared clonotypes between healthy human individuals. This table comes from immunoSEQ multiplex PCR, and its TCRdb copy is limited to in-frame clones, with some not included. The data contain 2 million to 2.5 million clones, about 92% of them singletons. The sample consisted of naive CD4+ T cells from PBMCs. Subset: CD45RA+ positively selected. The receptors were gathered from a man aged 18 to 30 in good health. Some clones in this sample may be carry-over from other donors' samples.

This clone has a single count. For the CDR3, the DNA is TGTGCCAGCAGACTAACAGATAACTATGGCTACACCTTC. The encoded protein is CASRLTDNYGYTF. The rearrangement joins TRBV28 to TRBJ1-2; no definite D call. The germline V gene has CDR1 MDHEN and CDR2 SYDVKM. The CDR3 sequence is 13 residues long. The V end lost 6 bases, the J end lost 1 base, and 9 bases lay between the germline ends.

In its sample, this clone was seen once. V is TRBV29-1 and J is TRBJ2-7; TRBD2 matches 7 bases. Germline CDR1 reads SQVTM; CDR2 reads ANQGSEA. This CDR3 region has 14 residues. V was pared by 4 bases and J by 5 bases, with 11 bases of the junction left unmatched. CDR3 amino acids: CSVVERDLVNEQYF. DNA for the CDR3: TGCAGCGTTGTTGAGCGGGACCTCGTGAACGAGCAGTACTTC.

V and J are TRBV7-6 and TRBJ2-3; 16 nucleotides agree with TRBD2. This CDR3 is 15 amino acids long. Unmatched junction bases numbered 5, after V lost 1 base and J lost 13 bases. Germline-derived CDR1 and CDR2 are SGHVS and FNYEAQ. The CDR3 coding sequence is TGTGCCAGCAGCTTAGTCCCCGGGACTAGCGGGGGGGAGTATTTT. This codes for CASSLVPGTSGGEYF.

The chain has TRBV28 and TRBJ1-1; D may be TRBD1 (6 bases). Trimming shortened V by 6 bases and J by 8 bases, and 31 bases separated the two germline ends. There are 18 residues in the CDR3. The germline V gene has CDR1 MDHEN and CDR2 SYDVKM. CDR3 nucleotides: TGTGCCAGCAGCCCAGGTTGGGGGGGGCCCACCCGACCACCCGAAGCTTTCTTT. Protein sequence: CASSPGWGGPTRPPEAFF.